The 18 T cell receptor beta chains below all came from one sample that was sequenced in a study of cytomegalovirus exposure and HLA in healthy donors. PCR was performed using 60 Vbeta and 13 Jbeta primers. Data came from immunoSEQ multiplex PCR; TCRdb stores just in-frame clones and leaves some out. The sample comprises about 200,000 clones, approximately 83% of which are singletons, and about 0.092% rests with the top ten. The material sequenced was PBMCs. The receptors were sampled from a boy aged 2 to 10 in good health and CMV-seronegative.

This clone was detected only once. CDR3 loop: CASSYSQLGSYEQYF. In DNA, the CDR3 is TGTGCCAGCAGTTACTCCCAACTTGGTTCCTACGAGCAGTACTTC. The chain employs TRBV6-5 and TRBJ2-7; D unclear. The CDR3 covers 15 residues. The V gene lost 0 bases and the J gene lost 1 base, with 10 bases spanning the gap. From germline, CDR1 is MNHEY and CDR2 SVGAGI.

V usage is TRBV7-2 and J usage is TRBJ2-3; 8 bases are shared with TRBD1. V lost 3 bases to trimming and J lost 3 bases; unmatched junction nucleotides: 2. This CDR3 is 14 amino acids long. CDR1 SGHTA and CDR2 FQGNSA come from the germline V gene. The CDR3 DNA reads as TGTGCCAGCAGCTTCACAGGGGGGACAGATACGCAGTATTTT. This gives the protein CASSFTGGTDTQYF.

In its sample, this clone was seen once. This sequence joins TRBV19 and TRBJ1-4; TRBD1 matches at 7 bases. This CDR3 contains 15 residues. Germline CDR1 and CDR2: LNHDA and SQIVND (reference sequence). J gave up 5 bases and V 6 bases, and 9 bases lay outside the gene matches. The CDR3 sequence: CASSNDRARNEKLFF. DNA for the CDR3: TGTGCCAGTAGCAACGACAGGGCTAGGAATGAAAAACTGTTTTTT.

This chain's CDR3 is CASQNTEAFF. The CDR3 nucleotides read TGTGCCAGCCAGAACACTGAAGCTTTCTTT. The chain uses TRBV7-9 and TRBJ1-1, with D unclear. The CDR3 has 10 amino acids. V lost 8 bases, J lost 1 base, and 2 bases lay in between. CDR1 is SEHNR, CDR2 FQNEAQ, per germline (reference sequence).

This sequence joins TRBV28 and TRBJ2-3; TRBD1 matches 8 bases. This CDR3 is 15 amino acids long. Per germline, CDR1 MDHEN and CDR2 SYDVKM. With V trimmed by 4 bases and J by 4 bases, 7 bases remained unmatched. The CDR3 nucleotides read TGTGCCAGCAGTTCCCCCGGGACAGGTTCAGATACGCAGTATTTT. This encodes CASSSPGTGSDTQYF.

The gene calls are TRBV7-9 and TRBJ1-2, with TRBD1 identical over 8 bases. The CDR3 spans 16 residues. V was clipped by 5 bases and J by 6 bases; unmatched bases: 14. Germline V CDR1 and CDR2: SEHNR, FQNEAQ (reference sequence). CDR3 in amino acids: CASSAERTGFLNGYTF. CDR3 nucleotide sequence: TGTGCCAGCAGCGCAGAGCGGACAGGGTTCTTGAATGGCTACACCTTC.

Worth noting for this clone: This specimen includes other DNA sequences encoding the same CDR3. V is TRBV10-3 and J is TRBJ1-6; no clear D gene. Germline values: CDR1 ENHRY, CDR2 SYGVKD. V was shortened by 0 bases and J by 7 bases, with 7 bases between the two germline ends. This CDR3 contains 14 residues. CDR3 DNA sequence: TGTGCCATCAGTGAGTCAAGAGGGAATTCACCCCTCCACTTT. It translates to CAISESRGNSPLHF.

V is TRBV7-9 and J is TRBJ1-2; a possible D gene is TRBD1 (5 bases). Trimming cost V 7 bases and J 7 bases, with 13 bases left between them. CDR1 and CDR2 from the germline V gene are SEHNR and FQNEAQ (reference sequence). The CDR3 length is 12 residues. The CDR3 is CASMPDGGGYTF. For the CDR3, the DNA is TGTGCCAGCATGCCGGACGGGGGTGGCTACACCTTC.

This rearrangement joins TRBV19 to TRBJ2-5; TRBD1 agrees at 9 bases. Trimming took 2 bases from V and 3 from J; bases not matched to a gene: 13. Germline V gene sequence: CDR1 LNHDA, CDR2 SQIVND (reference sequence). This CDR3 has 18 amino acids. CDR3 residues: CASSILWTGAALKETQYF. DNA for the CDR3: TGTGCCAGTAGTATACTCTGGACAGGGGCGGCATTAAAAGAGACCCAGTACTTC.

The chain combines TRBV6-1 with TRBJ1-3; D remains unclear. This CDR3 contains 14 residues. Germline lookup yields CDR1 MNHNS and CDR2 SASEGT. V lost 4 bases and J lost 4, with 11 bases in between. The CDR3 bases are TGTGCCAGCAGTGCCGATATACAGGGAAACACCATATATTTT. This translates into CASSADIQGNTIYF.

The V gene is TRBV30, the J gene TRBJ2-5, with 8 bases lining up with TRBD2. CDR1 and CDR2 from the germline V gene are GTSNPN and SVGIG (reference sequence). With V trimmed by 6 bases and J by 5 bases, 5 bases remained unmatched. The CDR3 spans 12 residues. The CDR3 sequence is CACTSGGETQYF. The CDR3 DNA reads TGTGCCTGTACTAGCGGAGGGGAGACCCAGTACTTC.

This sequence joins TRBV9 and TRBJ1-5; 10 bases are shared with TRBD1. Germline trimming cut 4 bases from V and 6 bases from J; bases unmatched to any gene: 4. The germline CDR1 and CDR2 sequences are SGDLS and YYNGEE. The CDR3 runs 14 residues. CDR3 sequence reads: CASSPDRGRQPQHF. CDR3 DNA: TGTGCCAGCAGCCCAGACAGGGGGCGTCAGCCCCAGCATTTT.

The sample holds one count of this clone. The chain combines TRBV19 with TRBJ1-3, with D possibly TRBD1 on 6 matching bases. The germline gives CDR1 LNHDA, CDR2 SQIVND (reference sequence). V lost 4 bases and J lost 8, with 15 bases in between. The CDR3 contains 14 residues. In nucleotides, the CDR3 is TGTGCCAGTAGTAGGACAGCGTCAGGGGACACCATATATTTT. Translated: CASSRTASGDTIYF.

The CDR3 nucleotides read TGTGCCATCAGAGCGGGGGGGCAAGAGACCCAGTACTTC. Translating gives CAIRAGGQETQYF. The chain recombines TRBV10-3 with TRBJ2-5; TRBD2 aligns across 10 bases. Germline CDR1 reads ENHRY; CDR2 reads SYGVKD. CDR3 length equals 13 residues. With 6 bases clipped from V and 2 bases from J, the junction kept 0 bases outside the gene matches.

This chain joins TRBV12-5 and TRBJ2-3; D possibly corresponds to TRBD1 (6 bases). With 7 bases removed from V and 0 bases from J, the gap between germline ends came to 20 bases. This CDR3 region has 17 residues. Looked up from germline, CDR1 is LGHNT and CDR2 is FRNRAP. Written as DNA, the CDR3 is TGTGCTAGTGCCCTGTTCAGGTTAGGGGGAAGCACAGATACGCAGTATTTT. Translation: CASALFRLGGSTDTQYF.

J is TRBJ1-6 and V is TRBV6-1; 8 bases line up with TRBD1. Germline CDR1 is MNHNS and CDR2 is SASEGT. This CDR3 contains 12 residues. CDR3 sequence (DNA): TGTGCACACAGGGGGAGTAATTCACCCCTCCACTTT. This sequence encodes CAHRGSNSPLHF.

The chain is built from TRBV14 and TRBJ2-7; 10 nucleotides align to TRBD1. Germline CDR1 SGHDN, CDR2 FVKESK. V lost 4 bases to trimming and J lost 3 bases; unmatched junction nucleotides: 6. CDR3 size: 15 residues. The CDR3 reads CASSRLGQGFYEQYF. The CDR3, as DNA: TGTGCCAGCAGCCGACTGGGACAGGGGTTCTACGAGCAGTACTTC.

The rearrangement uses TRBV18 and TRBJ2-5; a possible D gene is TRBD2 (5 bases). Deletions cut 6 bases from V and 5 bases from J, with 22 bases between. Germline-derived CDR1 and CDR2 are KGHSH and LQKENI. This CDR3 is 16 amino acids long. The CDR3 sequence is CASSPGPGPGGETQYF. In DNA, the CDR3 is TGTGCCAGCTCCCCCGGACCGGGCCCCGGCGGGGAGACCCAGTACTTC.